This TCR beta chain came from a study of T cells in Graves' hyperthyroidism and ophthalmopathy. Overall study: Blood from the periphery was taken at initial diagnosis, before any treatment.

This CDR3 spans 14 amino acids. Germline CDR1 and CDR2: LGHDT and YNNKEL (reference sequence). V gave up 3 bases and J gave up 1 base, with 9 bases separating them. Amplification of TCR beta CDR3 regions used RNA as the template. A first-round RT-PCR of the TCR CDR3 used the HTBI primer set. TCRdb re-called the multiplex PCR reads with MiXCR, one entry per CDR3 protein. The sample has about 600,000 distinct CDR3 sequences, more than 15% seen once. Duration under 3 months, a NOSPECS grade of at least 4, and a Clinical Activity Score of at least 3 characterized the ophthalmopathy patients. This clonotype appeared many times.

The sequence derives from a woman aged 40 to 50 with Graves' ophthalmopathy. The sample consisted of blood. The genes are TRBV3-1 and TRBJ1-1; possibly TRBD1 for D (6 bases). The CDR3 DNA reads TGTGCCAGCAGCCATCCAGGGGCGAACACTGAAGCTTTCTTT. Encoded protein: CASSHPGANTEAFF.